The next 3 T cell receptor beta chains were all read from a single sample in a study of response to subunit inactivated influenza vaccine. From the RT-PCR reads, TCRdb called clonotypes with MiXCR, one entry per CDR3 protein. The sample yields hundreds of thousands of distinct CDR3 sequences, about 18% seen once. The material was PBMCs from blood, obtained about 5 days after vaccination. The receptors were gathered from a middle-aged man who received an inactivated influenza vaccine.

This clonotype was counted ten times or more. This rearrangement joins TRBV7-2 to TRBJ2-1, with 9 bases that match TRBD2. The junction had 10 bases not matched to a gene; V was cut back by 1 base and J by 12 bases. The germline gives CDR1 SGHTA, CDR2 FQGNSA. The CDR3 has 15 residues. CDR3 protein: CASSLDAAGGRWQFF. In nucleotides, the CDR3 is TGTGCCAGCAGCTTAGACGCGGCGGGAGGGCGATGGCAGTTCTTC.

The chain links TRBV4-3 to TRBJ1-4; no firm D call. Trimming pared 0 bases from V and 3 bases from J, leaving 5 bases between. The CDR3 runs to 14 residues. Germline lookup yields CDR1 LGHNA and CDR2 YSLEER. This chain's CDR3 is CASSQENANEKLFF. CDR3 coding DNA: TGCGCCAGCAGCCAAGAGAACGCTAATGAAAAACTGTTTTTT.

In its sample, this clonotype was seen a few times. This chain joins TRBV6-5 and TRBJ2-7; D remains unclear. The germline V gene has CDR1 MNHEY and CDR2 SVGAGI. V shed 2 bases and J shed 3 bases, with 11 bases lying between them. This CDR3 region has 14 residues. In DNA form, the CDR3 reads TGTGCCAGCAGTTACCGGCAGGAATACTACGAGCAGTACTTC. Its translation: CASSYRQEYYEQYF.